This is a list of T cell receptor beta chains from one sample in a study of OX40 agonist ivuxolimab in advanced cancers. Repertoires were generated with immunoSEQ multiplex PCR, while TCRdb's copy carries only in-frame clones and drops some. Of about 56,000 clones in the sample, approximately 80% are singletons; the top ten hold under 4.5%. Here the sequenced sample was CD4+ or CD8+ T cells sorted from blood, taken in a trial of the OX40 agonist ivuxolimab. Receptors originate from an adult with an advanced solid tumor such as melanoma, head and neck, liver or kidney cancer. The CDR3 runs from the conserved cysteine through the conserved F or W. A D gene is named only where the DNA matches it firmly. Part of the rows lack a size; the others show once, few, many or a class for expanded clones.

clone_size,v_call,d_call,j_call,cdr3_aa,cdr3_nt
.,TRBV21-1,.,TRBJ2-1,CASSTRGASYNEQFF,TGTGCCAGCAGCACCCGGGGGGCGAGCTACAATGAGCAGTTCTTC
once,TRBV5-1,.,TRBJ2-7,CASSFRLATYEQYF,TGCGCCAGCAGCTTCCGCCTAGCCACCTACGAGCAGTACTTC
.,TRBV7-7,TRBD1,TRBJ2-7,CASSSSPTGGEQYF,TGTGCCAGCAGCTCCTCCCCTACAGGGGGCGAGCAGTACTTC
.,TRBV7-2,.,TRBJ2-1,CASNQRYNEQFF,TGTGCCAGCAACCAAAGGTACAATGAGCAGTTCTTC
.,TRBV7-2,.,TRBJ1-1,CASSPWTENTEAFF,TGTGCCAGCAGCCCCTGGACAGAGAACACTGAAGCTTTCTTT
.,TRBV6-6,.,TRBJ2-1,CASSRTHGSYNEQFF,TGTGCCAGCAGTCGGACTCATGGTTCCTACAATGAGCAGTTCTTC
.,TRBV6-6,.,TRBJ1-1,CASSYSQGNTEAFF,TGTGCCAGCAGTTACAGTCAGGGGAACACTGAAGCTTTCTTT
.,TRBV4-3,.,TRBJ1-2,CASSQEGGDYGYTF,TGCGCCAGCAGCCAAGAAGGGGGGGACTATGGCTACACCTTC
few,TRBV6-5,TRBD2,TRBJ2-7,CASSYARSSGYEQYF,TGTGCCAGCAGTTACGCTCGGTCTAGCGGGTACGAGCAGTACTTC
.,TRBV6-5,.,TRBJ1-2,CASSLGVGGYTF,TGTGCCAGCAGTCTAGGGGTTGGTGGCTACACCTTC
.,TRBV29-1,.,TRBJ2-1,CSGTLSSSNEQFF,TGCAGCGGCACTTTGTCTAGCTCCAATGAGCAGTTCTTC
.,TRBV19,.,TRBJ2-2,CASSIGGRTNTGELFF,TGTGCCAGTAGTATAGGGGGACGGACGAACACCGGGGAGCTGTTTTTT
many,TRBV27,TRBD2,TRBJ2-7,CASSPWQAGDDEYF,TGTGCCAGCAGCCCCTGGCAAGCGGGAGACGATGAGTACTTC
.,TRBV5-4,.,TRBJ1-6,CASSSMLGSLSYNSPLHF,TGTGCCAGCAGCTCCATGTTGGGATCCCTCTCCTATAATTCACCCCTCCACTTT
.,TRBV6-5,.,TRBJ1-2,CASSLSVNYGYTF,TGTGCCAGCAGTTTATCCGTTAACTATGGCTACACCTTC
.,TRBV11-2,TRBD1,TRBJ2-5,CASSLETGGKETQYF,TGTGCCAGCAGCTTGGAGACAGGGGGCAAAGAGACCCAGTACTTC
once,TRBV7-6,.,TRBJ2-7,CASSLAGDSSYEQYF,TGTGCCAGCAGCTTAGCCGGGGATAGCTCCTACGAGCAGTACTTC
.,TRBV7-9,TRBD1,TRBJ2-7,CASSFRGTGSSEQYF,TGTGCCAGCAGCTTTCGCGGGACAGGATCGTCCGAGCAGTACTTC
.,TRBV7-6,TRBD2,TRBJ2-5,CASSLRVAGGYQETQYF,TGTGCCAGCAGCTTAAGGGTAGCGGGGGGGTACCAAGAGACCCAGTACTTC
.,TRBV7-9,TRBD2,TRBJ2-3,CASSSRTSGGDTQYF,TGTGCCAGCAGCTCCAGGACTAGCGGGGGGGATACGCAGTATTTT
few,TRBV7-9,TRBD1,TRBJ1-1,CASSPGQERTEAFF,TGTGCCAGCAGCCCCGGACAGGAGAGAACTGAAGCTTTCTTT
.,TRBV4-2,.,TRBJ1-4,CASSLDIRSKLFF,TGTGCCAGCAGCTTGGATATACGGAGCAAACTGTTTTTT
.,TRBV7-2,.,TRBJ1-6,CASSLGQVDNSPLHF,TGTGCCAGCAGCTTAGGGCAGGTTGATAATTCACCCCTCCACTTT
.,TRBV18,.,TRBJ2-6,CASSPQSGANVLTF,TGTGCCAGCTCACCACAATCTGGGGCCAACGTCCTGACTTTC
.,TRBV2,.,TRBJ1-5,CASSAKTGPSNQPQHF,TGTGCCAGCAGTGCCAAGACAGGTCCTAGCAATCAGCCCCAGCATTTT
.,TRBV21-1,.,TRBJ2-3,CASSNKGGPHTRTDTQYF,TGTGCCAGCAGCAATAAGGGGGGCCCTCATACACGCACAGATACGCAGTATTTT
.,TRBV7-2,TRBD1,TRBJ1-3,CASSSEGEGALGNTIYF,TGTGCCAGCAGCTCCGAGGGGGAGGGGGCGCTTGGAAACACCATATATTTT
.,TRBV5-1,.,TRBJ1-1,CASSLELNTEAFF,TGCGCCAGCAGCTTGGAATTGAACACTGAAGCTTTCTTT
few,TRBV7-9,.,TRBJ1-1,CASSLLGPELNTEAFF,TGTGCCAGCAGCTTATTAGGTCCGGAGTTGAACACTGAAGCTTTCTTT
.,TRBV5-1,.,TRBJ2-7,CASSLETTAYEQYF,TGCGCCAGCAGCTTGGAGACAACCGCCTACGAGCAGTACTTC
.,TRBV6-1,.,TRBJ1-2,CASRQGPYGYTF,TGTGCCAGCAGGCAGGGACCGTATGGCTACACCTTC
.,TRBV5-1,TRBD2,TRBJ2-7,CASSSDGGGPYEQYF,TGCGCCAGCAGCTCCGACGGGGGGGGCCCCTACGAGCAGTACTTC
.,TRBV7-9,TRBD2,TRBJ2-1,CATRTSGGSGEQFF,TGTGCCACCAGGACTAGCGGGGGGTCGGGTGAGCAGTTCTTC
.,TRBV15,.,TRBJ2-2,CATSRDLGAKFTGELFF,TGTGCCACCAGCAGAGATTTGGGGGCCAAGTTCACCGGGGAGCTGTTTTTT
once,TRBV28,.,TRBJ2-1,CASSLPNSPYNEQFF,TGTGCCAGCAGTTTACCTAACAGTCCCTACAATGAGCAGTTCTTC
.,TRBV6-1,.,TRBJ2-3,CASSDRDRDTQYF,TGTGCCAGCAGTGACAGGGACCGGGATACGCAGTATTTT
.,TRBV5-1,TRBD1,TRBJ1-4,CASTTLTGDEKLFF,TGCGCCAGCACCACCCTGACAGGGGATGAAAAACTGTTTTTT